These 4 T cell receptor beta chains were sequenced from one sample in a study of early T cells in non-severe SARS-CoV-2 infection (dated by TCRdb to the early 2020s). Libraries were built with 5' RACE. TCRdb records NextSeq 500 as the sequencer. The public sequencing data were trimmed at Q25 with fastp and processed into clonotypes with MiXCR by TCRdb, which kept only in-frame beta chains. Each entry is one CDR3 protein sequence, shown with its most common DNA and genes. The sample records tens of thousands of distinct CDR3 sequences, around 6.1% of which are singletons. Clones ranked in the top ten supply around 12% of the sample. The sequenced sample consisted of whole blood. These TCRs come from an adult who was a healthcare worker with PCR-confirmed SARS-CoV-2 infection or an uninfected control (not recorded which).

This clonotype appeared a few times. V and J are TRBV11-2 and TRBJ2-7; D may be TRBD1 (6 bases). The CDR3 spans 14 residues. The V and J ends lost 4 bases and 2 bases respectively, with 12 bases between them. The germline V gene has CDR1 SGHAT and CDR2 FQNNGV. CDR3: CASSSRDTTYEQYF. The CDR3 DNA reads as TGTGCCAGCAGCTCACGGGACACTACCTACGAGCAGTACTTC.

The gene calls are TRBV2 and TRBJ2-7, with TRBD2 as a possible D gene (5 bases). The CDR3 has 14 residues. The V gene lost 5 bases and the J gene lost 5 bases, with 16 bases spanning the gap. Germline V gene data show CDR1 as SNHLY and CDR2 as FYNNEI. CDR3 protein: CASSRLSEEDEQYF. The CDR3 DNA follows: TGTGCCAGCAGTCGGCTCAGCGAGGAGGACGAGCAGTACTTC.

This clonotype was seen at least ten times. The V and J genes are TRBV18 and TRBJ2-2, with D unclear. The CDR3 is made up of 12 amino acids. V was pared by 2 bases and J by 7 bases, with 5 bases between. CDR1 is KGHSH and CDR2 is LQKENI in the germline V gene. For the CDR3, the DNA is TGTGCCAGCTCACCAGCTTTCGGGGAGCTGTTTTTT. Translated, it gives CASSPAFGELFF.

There are many counts of this clonotype. This chain uses TRBV6-5 with TRBJ2-7; 9 bases align to TRBD1. The ends lost 4 bases at V and 4 bases at J; junction bases unmatched: 2. The germline V gene encodes CDR1 MNHEY and CDR2 SVGAGI. The length of the CDR3 is 13 residues. This CDR3 reads CASSSDRGYEQYF. CDR3 nucleotides: TGTGCCAGCAGTTCAGACAGGGGGTACGAGCAGTACTTC.